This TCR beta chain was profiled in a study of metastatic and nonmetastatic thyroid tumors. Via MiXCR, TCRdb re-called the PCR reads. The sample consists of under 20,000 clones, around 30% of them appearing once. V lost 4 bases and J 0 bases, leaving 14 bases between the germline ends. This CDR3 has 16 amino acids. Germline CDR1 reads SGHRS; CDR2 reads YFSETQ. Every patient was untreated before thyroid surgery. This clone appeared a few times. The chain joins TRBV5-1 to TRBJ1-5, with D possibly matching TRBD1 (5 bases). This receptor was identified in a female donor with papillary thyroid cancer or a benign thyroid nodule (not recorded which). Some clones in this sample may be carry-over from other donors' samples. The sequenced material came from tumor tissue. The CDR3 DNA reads TGCGCCAGCAGCCCGGAGGGACCTCATAGCAATCAGCCCCAGCATTTT. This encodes CASSPEGPHSNQPQHF.